This T cell receptor beta chain was sequenced during a study of blood T cell repertoires in COVID-19. Study at large: Nucleic acid was either cDNA or gDNA, and it came from T cells, B-cell-depleted T cells, or PBMCs.

Participant ages covered about 18 to 95 years across around 25 US areas. Up to 2 weeks before entering the study, exposed participants had met a COVID-19 case. Some clones are missing from TCRdb's copy, which holds only in-frame ones; the method was immunoSEQ multiplex PCR. The sample contains around 270,000 clones, approximately 88% of which appear only once. Germline trimming cut 3 bases from V and 6 bases from J; bases unmatched to any gene: 9. Germline V CDR1 and CDR2: SGHNT, YYREEE (reference sequence). CDR3 length: 16 amino acids. The receptor's source is a middle-aged woman who had been exposed to COVID-19. The sequenced sample consisted of PBMCs or T cells enriched from blood (not recorded which). The chain recombines TRBV5-4 with TRBJ1-6; 7 nucleotides line up with TRBD1. CDR3 bases: TGTGCCAGCAGCTCAGAACCGGGGACAGCTAATTCACCCCTCCACTTT. Protein product: CASSSEPGTANSPLHF.